A selection of T cell receptor beta chains follows, all from one sample in a study of CD8 T cells in ankylosing spondylitis. Via MiXCR, TCRdb re-called the 5' RACE reads, giving one row per CDR3 protein. This table has some 840,000 distinct CDR3 sequences, 10% to 15% appearing once. The sample taken for sequencing was blood, either unsorted or a sorted T cell fraction (not recorded which). The receptor set was obtained from a male donor with ankylosing spondylitis. CDR3s include the opening cysteine and the closing phenylalanine or tryptophan.

j_gene: TRBJ2-1
v_gene: TRBV5-1
CDR3aa: CASSLTAGGPYNEQFF

j_gene: TRBJ2-1
v_gene: TRBV3-1
CDR3aa: CASRPGLAGLDEQFF

j_gene: TRBJ2-5
v_gene: TRBV7-2
CDR3aa: CASILRGQETQYF

j_gene: TRBJ2-7
v_gene: TRBV5-6
CDR3aa: CASSWGFYEQYF

j_gene: TRBJ2-6
v_gene: TRBV4-1
CDR3aa: CASSRGGIISGANVLTF

j_gene: TRBJ2-1
v_gene: TRBV20-1
CDR3aa: CSAREAGNEQFF

j_gene: TRBJ1-3
v_gene: TRBV7-2
CDR3aa: CASSLARGSSGNTIYF

j_gene: TRBJ1-1
v_gene: TRBV4-2
CDR3aa: CASSEGGYTEAFF

j_gene: TRBJ2-5
v_gene: TRBV20-1
CDR3aa: CSARDNPGGETQYF

j_gene: TRBJ2-1
v_gene: TRBV5-6
CDR3aa: CASSLKSGRAWNEQFF

j_gene: TRBJ2-7
v_gene: TRBV6-2/TRBV6-3
CDR3aa: CASSDHRDYYSYEQYF

j_gene: TRBJ2-1
v_gene: TRBV3-1
CDR3aa: CASSQVGHRYNEQFF

j_gene: TRBJ1-1
v_gene: TRBV20-1
CDR3aa: CSAQDLTGGTEAFF

j_gene: TRBJ2-5
v_gene: TRBV10-2
CDR3aa: CASSDRGGQETQYF

j_gene: TRBJ1-2
v_gene: TRBV7-2
CDR3aa: CASGLARTGYGYTF

j_gene: TRBJ1-6
v_gene: TRBV6-1
CDR3aa: CASSEGSSYNSPLHF

j_gene: TRBJ2-1
v_gene: TRBV7-2
CDR3aa: CASSLSGVGYNEQFF

j_gene: TRBJ1-6
v_gene: TRBV27
CDR3aa: CASSGNRRGSPLHF

j_gene: TRBJ2-1
v_gene: TRBV5-1
CDR3aa: CASSPTGEVYNEQFF

j_gene: TRBJ2-7
v_gene: TRBV6-2/TRBV6-3
CDR3aa: CASSYAASYYEQYF

j_gene: TRBJ1-1
v_gene: TRBV5-1
CDR3aa: CASSLEGLTESFF

j_gene: TRBJ1-5
v_gene: TRBV12-3/TRBV12-4
CDR3aa: CASSLAGGGTDQPQHF

j_gene: TRBJ2-5
v_gene: TRBV7-2
CDR3aa: CASSLYGTLGWETQYF

j_gene: TRBJ2-5
v_gene: TRBV18
CDR3aa: CASSRDRGRFETQYF

j_gene: TRBJ2-2
v_gene: TRBV28
CDR3aa: CASSLTLTATGELFF

j_gene: TRBJ2-2
v_gene: TRBV20-1
CDR3aa: CSARAWTGNTGELFF

j_gene: TRBJ2-3
v_gene: TRBV4-3
CDR3aa: CASSQDREIDTQYF

j_gene: TRBJ2-5
v_gene: TRBV11-3
CDR3aa: CASSSGAGVQETQYF

j_gene: TRBJ1-1
v_gene: TRBV28
CDR3aa: CASSFRQGTAFF

j_gene: TRBJ1-6
v_gene: TRBV20-1
CDR3aa: CSARVGGNSPLHF

j_gene: TRBJ2-1
v_gene: TRBV20-1
CDR3aa: CSATRGQGYNEQFF

j_gene: TRBJ1-5
v_gene: TRBV20-1
CDR3aa: CSARERTRGNTNQPQHF

j_gene: TRBJ1-1
v_gene: TRBV6-5
CDR3aa: CASSFPPDRANTEAFF

j_gene: TRBJ2-7
v_gene: TRBV10-3
CDR3aa: CAITSGPESYEQYF

j_gene: TRBJ2-1
v_gene: TRBV7-2
CDR3aa: CASSLNFGWNEQFF

j_gene: TRBJ2-3
v_gene: TRBV29-1
CDR3aa: CSVRKTGTRTDTQYF

j_gene: TRBJ2-3
v_gene: TRBV7-9
CDR3aa: CASSPMSSSTDTQYF